This is a list of T cell receptor beta chains from one sample in a study of vaccination and CD4 T cells after COVID-19. TCRdb reprocessed the PCR reads with MiXCR, giving one entry per CDR3 protein. The data contain roughly 23,000 distinct CDR3 sequences, around 42% of them singletons. These receptors' antigens are unknown. The sample here was CD4+ T cells from blood, cultured in vitro, taken before SARS-CoV-2 vaccination. The source is a human donor who received a COVID-19 vaccine. Each CDR3 is given without its conserved first and last residue.

TRBJ1-1 | TRBV30 | ACDLYSGGNTEAF
TRBJ1-1 | TRBV24-1 | ATSRSQNTEAF
TRBJ1-2 | TRBV2 | ASSPNGQTFDYGYT
TRBJ2-1 | TRBV5-1 | ASSPLAGGGYNEQF
TRBJ1-1 | TRBV19 | ASSIDPQGYGEAF
TRBJ2-3 | TRBV19 | ASSIGSASGGAEDTQY
TRBJ2-5 | TRBV2 | ASTPDPVGETQY
TRBJ1-6 | TRBV11-2 | ASSPTGGANSPLH
TRBJ1-2 | TRBV2 | ASRSTGKANYGYT
TRBJ1-4 | TRBV20-1 | SASRQGNREKLF
TRBJ2-7 | TRBV30 | AWKPQGTYEQY
TRBJ1-1 | TRBV10-2 | ASRDTEAF
TRBJ2-2 | TRBV7-8 | ASSLAGPNTGELF
TRBJ2-2 | TRBV2 | ASSYRETGELF
TRBJ2-7 | TRBV6-1 | ASSGGRFYEQY